This TCR beta chain emerged from a study of spatial heterogeneity in lung cancer. Study at large: For the average unique TCR and UMI combination, more than 9.5 occurrences appeared in raw reads. Study results and limitations: Tumor T cell coverage was estimated at 5.5% to 8% for alpha and 13% for beta chains. Ubiquitous and regional nonsynonymous mutations were tracked by counts of ubiquitous and regional expanded TCRs, respectively. In tumors, expanded intratumoral alpha and beta TCR counts tracked mutation counts.

Documented time point: sample taken at primary tumor resection. Samples came from some 73 TRACERx patients with untreated early-stage lung cancer. The table lists this clonotype with a few counts. The antigen remains undetermined. Via MiXCR, TCRdb re-called the 5' RACE reads, giving one row per CDR3 protein. Counted here are about 9,600 distinct CDR3 sequences, approximately 7.9% occurring once; the ten biggest clones make up roughly 13%. The material sequenced was lung tumor tissue, taken at surgery. The receptor was isolated from a female donor with early-stage non-small cell lung cancer.

CDR3 sequence (DNA): TGTGCCAGCAGCCCCCGGGACAGGGTGTCGGAGACCCAGTACTTC. Protein product: CASSPRDRVSETQYF. The V call is TRBV7-9, the J call TRBJ2-5, with TRBD1 identical over 9 bases. Germline V gene sequence: CDR1 SEHNR, CDR2 FQNEAQ (reference sequence). V shed 5 bases, J shed 5 bases, and the junction held 9 bases outside the gene matches. The CDR3 runs 15 residues.